The TCR beta chain under discussion was sequenced for a study of T cell responses to AZD1222 COVID-19 vaccine. Study-wide results and limits: A reported finding is that nearly half of spike-specific TCRs target unmutated variant regions. At baseline, seropositivity was found in only a handful of AZD1222 recipients. The study sampled repertoires only after the peak T cell response. White British donors predominated, females outnumbered males, and clonal diversity was possibly underestimated.

Unmatched junction bases numbered 18, after V lost 6 bases and J lost 4 bases. Germline lookup yields CDR1 KGHSH and CDR2 LQKENI. The CDR3 has 20 residues. Notes on this clone: Its antigen is not identified.

The assay was immunoSEQ multiplex PCR, and TCRdb's table has in-frame clones only and misses some. The data hold fewer than 150,000 clones, with 88% observed a single time. The source was peripheral blood, collected on day 0 of AZD1222 vaccination. This chain joins TRBV18 and TRBJ2-3; 14 bases agree with TRBD2. This TCR was recovered from an adult in good health. The CDR3 protein is CASSQFSGTSGRDFADTQYF. CDR3 bases: TGTGCCAGCTCTCAATTCTCCGGGACTAGCGGGAGAGATTTTGCAGATACGCAGTATTTT.